Listed here are 5 T cell receptor beta chains from one sample, sequenced in a study of read filtering for tumor transcriptome and immune sequencing (dated by TCRdb to about 2020). Sequenced using an Illumina HiSeq 4000. Starting from around 400 ng RNA, TCR libraries were constructed with the Immunoverse kit using molecular barcoded adaptors that cover the alpha/delta and beta/gamma chains. The public reads were quality trimmed at Q25 with fastp and then assembled into clones with MiXCR by TCRdb, keeping productive beta chains. Identical CDR3 protein sequences are pooled into one entry, listed with their most common genes and DNA. The sample data list around 26,000 distinct CDR3 sequences, and around 15% of these were observed just once. The ten most abundant clones make up about 41% of the sample. The sample consisted of a population of CD138-negative cells sorted from bone marrow. Reading the label with the study, this specimen's cell subset or site is: bone marrow mononuclear cells depleted of CD138+ plasma/myeloma cells by negative magnetic selection. These receptors were obtained from a donor at least 40 years old with multiple myeloma.

This clonotype was seen many times. This likely comes from a read error, as the CDR3 has no conserved phenylalanine or tryptophan at its end. The chain has TRBV5-1 and TRBJ2-3; D unresolved. The CDR3 loop spans 12 amino acids. Germline CDR1 SGHRS, CDR2 YFSETQ. In DNA, the CDR3 is TGCGCCAGCAGGTTGGAGACAGATACGCAGTATTTA. Its protein is CASRLETDTQYL.

This clonotype has a count of ten or more. The chain combines TRBV7-9 with TRBJ2-3, with no clear D. Germline V gene data show CDR1 as SEHNR and CDR2 as FQNEAQ (reference sequence). There are 14 residues in the CDR3. The V gene lost 0 bases and the J gene lost 1 base, with 5 bases spanning the gap. The CDR3 loop reads CASSLASRTDTQYF. DNA for the CDR3: TGTGCCAGCAGCTTAGCCAGCCGCACAGATACGCAGTATTTT. The full variable domain, completed using reference TRBV7-9 and TRBJ2-3, is DTGVSQNPRHKITKRGQNVTFRCDPISEHNRLYWYRQTLGQGPEFLTYFQNEAQLEKSRLLSDRFSAERPKGSFSTLEIQRTEQGDSAMYLCASSLASRTDTQYFGPGTRLTVL.

This clonotype has a count of ten or more. This chain uses TRBV20-1 with TRBJ1-1, with D uncertain. V lost 3 bases, J lost 4 bases, and 6 bases lay in between. The CDR3 has 11 amino acids. Germline V gene sequence: CDR1 DFQATT, CDR2 SNEGSKA (reference sequence). DNA for the CDR3: TGCAGTGCTAGGCCGGGCACTGAAGCTTTCTTT. Residues: CSARPGTEAFF.

This clonotype appeared many times. The genes are TRBV6-4 and TRBJ2-7; D gene uncertain. CDR1 and CDR2 from the germline V gene are MRHNA and SNTAGT. V was pared by 6 bases and J by 1 base, with 16 bases between. The CDR3 is made up of 15 amino acids. CDR3 region: CASRTDWSLSYEQYF. As DNA, the CDR3 is TGTGCCAGCAGGACCGATTGGAGCCTTTCCTACGAGCAGTACTTC.

This clonotype was counted many times. The chain recombines TRBV2 with TRBJ2-7, with TRBD2 matching over 10 bases. J was trimmed by 3 bases and V by 4 bases; bases with no gene match: 3. The CDR3 sequence is 14 residues long. Per the germline V gene, CDR1 is SNHLY and CDR2 is FYNNEI. Here the CDR3 DNA reads TGTGCCAGCAGTGGACTAGCGGGCCGCTACGAGCAGTACTTC. The encoded protein is CASSGLAGRYEQYF. Full variable domain (rest looked up from reference TRBV2 and TRBJ2-7): EPEVTQTPSHQVTQMGQEVILRCVPISNHLYFYWYRQILGQKVEFLVSFYNNEISEKSEIFDDQFSVERPDGSNFTLKIRSTKLEDSAMYFCASSGLAGRYEQYFGPGTRLTVT.